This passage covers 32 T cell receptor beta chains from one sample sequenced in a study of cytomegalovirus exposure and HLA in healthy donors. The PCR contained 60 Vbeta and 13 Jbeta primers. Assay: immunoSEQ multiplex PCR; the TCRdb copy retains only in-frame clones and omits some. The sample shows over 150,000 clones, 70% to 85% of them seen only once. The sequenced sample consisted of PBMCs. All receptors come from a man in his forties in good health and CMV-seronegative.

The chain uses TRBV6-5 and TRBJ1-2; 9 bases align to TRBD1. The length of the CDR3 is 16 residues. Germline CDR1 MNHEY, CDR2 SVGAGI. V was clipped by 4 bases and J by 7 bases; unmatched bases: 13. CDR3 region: CASSLRTGAESGGYTF. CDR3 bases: TGTGCCAGCAGTTTAAGGACAGGGGCGGAGAGTGGTGGCTACACCTTC.

For the CDR3, the DNA is TGTGCCAGCGGCTCTGGGCGGACAGGTTCTGGAAACACCATATATTTT. It is translated as CASGSGRTGSGNTIYF. The chain employs TRBV11-2 and TRBJ1-3, with 7 bases lining up with TRBD1. Germline CDR1 reads SGHAT; CDR2 reads FQNNGV. V lost 8 bases and J lost 1; bases outside the gene matches: 11. The CDR3 totals 16 residues.

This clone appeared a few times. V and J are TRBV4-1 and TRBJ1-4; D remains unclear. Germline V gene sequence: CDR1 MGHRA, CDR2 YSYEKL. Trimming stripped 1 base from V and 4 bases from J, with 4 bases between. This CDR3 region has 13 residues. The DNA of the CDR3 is TGCGCCAGCAGCCAAGTCTATAATGAAAAACTGTTTTTT. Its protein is CASSQVYNEKLFF.

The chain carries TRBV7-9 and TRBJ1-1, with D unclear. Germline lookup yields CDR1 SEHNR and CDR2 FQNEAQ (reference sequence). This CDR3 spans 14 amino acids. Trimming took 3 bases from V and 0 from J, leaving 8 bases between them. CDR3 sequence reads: CASSLALMNTEAFF. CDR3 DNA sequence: TGTGCCAGCAGCTTGGCTCTTATGAACACTGAAGCTTTCTTT. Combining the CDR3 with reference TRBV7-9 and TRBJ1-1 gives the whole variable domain DTGVSQNPRHKITKRGQNVTFRCDPISEHNRLYWYRQTLGQGPEFLTYFQNEAQLEKSRLLSDRFSAERPKGSFSTLEIQRTEQGDSAMYLCASSLALMNTEAFFGQGTRLTVV.

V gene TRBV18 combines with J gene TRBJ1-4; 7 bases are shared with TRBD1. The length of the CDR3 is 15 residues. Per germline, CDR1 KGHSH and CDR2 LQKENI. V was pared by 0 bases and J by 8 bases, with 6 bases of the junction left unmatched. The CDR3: CASSPPTGVQEKLFF. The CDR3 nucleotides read TGTGCCAGCTCACCACCCACAGGGGTACAGGAAAAACTGTTTTTT.

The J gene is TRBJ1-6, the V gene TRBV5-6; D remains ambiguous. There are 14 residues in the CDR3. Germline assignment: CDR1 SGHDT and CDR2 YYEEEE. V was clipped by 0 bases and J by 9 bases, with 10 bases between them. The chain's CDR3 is CASSLGWSGSPLHF. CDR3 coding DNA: TGTGCCAGCAGCTTGGGTTGGTCCGGTTCACCCCTCCACTTT.

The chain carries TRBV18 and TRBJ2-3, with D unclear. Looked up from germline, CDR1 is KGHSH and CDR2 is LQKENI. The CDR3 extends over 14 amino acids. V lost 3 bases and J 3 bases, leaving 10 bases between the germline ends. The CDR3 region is CASSPSGGTDTQYF. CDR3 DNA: TGTGCCAGCTCACCGTCGGGTGGGACAGATACGCAGTATTTT.

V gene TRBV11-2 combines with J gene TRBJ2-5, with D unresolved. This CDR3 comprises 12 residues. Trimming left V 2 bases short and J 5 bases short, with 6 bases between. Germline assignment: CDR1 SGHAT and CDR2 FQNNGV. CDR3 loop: CASSLTAETQYF. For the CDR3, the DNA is TGTGCCAGCAGCTTAACTGCCGAGACCCAGTACTTC.

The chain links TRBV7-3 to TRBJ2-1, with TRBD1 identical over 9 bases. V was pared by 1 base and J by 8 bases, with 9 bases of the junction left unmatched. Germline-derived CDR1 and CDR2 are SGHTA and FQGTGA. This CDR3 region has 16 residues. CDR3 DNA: TGTGCCAGCAGCTTAAGTCTGGACAGGGGTAGGGATGAGCAGTTCTTC. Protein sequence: CASSLSLDRGRDEQFF.

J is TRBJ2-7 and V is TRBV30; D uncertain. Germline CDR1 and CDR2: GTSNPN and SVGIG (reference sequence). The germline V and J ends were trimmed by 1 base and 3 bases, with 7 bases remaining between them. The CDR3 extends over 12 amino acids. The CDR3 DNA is TGTGCCTGGAGTGAGAACAGCTACGAGCAGTACTTC. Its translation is CAWSENSYEQYF.

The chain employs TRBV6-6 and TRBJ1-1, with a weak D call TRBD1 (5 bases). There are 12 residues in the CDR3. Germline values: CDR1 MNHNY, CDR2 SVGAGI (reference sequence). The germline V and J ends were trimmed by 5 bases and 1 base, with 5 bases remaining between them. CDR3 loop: CASSQGNTEAFF. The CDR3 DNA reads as TGTGCCAGCAGTCAGGGGAACACTGAAGCTTTCTTT.

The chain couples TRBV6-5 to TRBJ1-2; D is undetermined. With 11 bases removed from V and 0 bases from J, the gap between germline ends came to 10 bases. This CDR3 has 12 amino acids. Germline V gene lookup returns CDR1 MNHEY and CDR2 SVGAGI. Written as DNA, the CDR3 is TGTGCCTCGTCGGGGTCTAACTATGGCTACACCTTC. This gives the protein CASSGSNYGYTF.

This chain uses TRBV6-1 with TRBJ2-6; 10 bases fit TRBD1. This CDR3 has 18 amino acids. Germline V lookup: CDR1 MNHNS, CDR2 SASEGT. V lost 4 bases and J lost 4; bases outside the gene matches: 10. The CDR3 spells CASSVVRTGGLGANVLTF. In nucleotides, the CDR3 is TGTGCCAGCAGTGTCGTCCGGACAGGGGGTCTCGGGGCCAACGTCCTGACTTTC.

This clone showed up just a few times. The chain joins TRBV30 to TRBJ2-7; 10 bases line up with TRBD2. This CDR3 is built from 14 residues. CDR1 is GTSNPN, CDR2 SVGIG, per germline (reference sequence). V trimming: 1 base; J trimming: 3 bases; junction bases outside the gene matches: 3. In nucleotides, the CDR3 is TGTGCCTGGAGTGCGCTAGCGGGGGTCTACGAGCAGTACTTC. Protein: CAWSALAGVYEQYF.

The CDR3 sequence is CSVADLGANQPQHF. The DNA of the CDR3 is TGCAGCGTCGCCGACCTGGGCGCCAATCAGCCCCAGCATTTT. This rearrangement joins TRBV29-1 to TRBJ1-5; no clear D. V gave up 6 bases and J gave up 3 bases, with 15 bases separating them. The CDR3 is made up of 14 amino acids. From germline, CDR1 is SQVTM and CDR2 ANQGSEA.

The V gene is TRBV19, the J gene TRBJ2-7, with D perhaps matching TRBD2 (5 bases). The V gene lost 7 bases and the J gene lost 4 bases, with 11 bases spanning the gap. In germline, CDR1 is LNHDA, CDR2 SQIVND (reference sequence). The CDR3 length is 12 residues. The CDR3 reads CASTRGPYEQYF. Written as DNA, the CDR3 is TGTGCCAGTACCAGAGGGCCTTACGAGCAGTACTTC.

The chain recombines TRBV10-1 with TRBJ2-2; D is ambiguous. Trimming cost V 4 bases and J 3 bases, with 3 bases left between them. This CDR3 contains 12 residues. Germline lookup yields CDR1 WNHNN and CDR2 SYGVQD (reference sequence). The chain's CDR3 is CASSVDTGELFF. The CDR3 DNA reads TGCGCCAGCAGTGTCGACACCGGGGAGCTGTTTTTT.

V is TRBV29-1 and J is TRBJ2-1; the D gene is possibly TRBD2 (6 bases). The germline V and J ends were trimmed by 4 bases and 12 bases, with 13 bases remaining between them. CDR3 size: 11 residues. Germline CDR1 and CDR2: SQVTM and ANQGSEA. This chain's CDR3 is CSVGPGEWQFF. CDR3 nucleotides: TGCAGCGTTGGACCGGGGGAGTGGCAGTTCTTC.

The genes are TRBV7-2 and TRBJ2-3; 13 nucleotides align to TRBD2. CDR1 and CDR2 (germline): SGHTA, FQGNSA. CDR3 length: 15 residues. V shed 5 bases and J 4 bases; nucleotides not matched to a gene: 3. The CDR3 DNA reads TGTGCCAGCAGCCAAGGGACTAGCGGGGCAGATACGCAGTATTTT. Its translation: CASSQGTSGADTQYF.

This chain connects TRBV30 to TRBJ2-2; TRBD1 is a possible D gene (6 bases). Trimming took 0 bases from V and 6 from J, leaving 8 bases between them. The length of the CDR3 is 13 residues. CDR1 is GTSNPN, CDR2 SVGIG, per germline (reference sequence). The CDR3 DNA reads TGTGCCTGGAGTGTCGCAGGGGCCGGGGAGCTGTTTTTT. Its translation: CAWSVAGAGELFF.

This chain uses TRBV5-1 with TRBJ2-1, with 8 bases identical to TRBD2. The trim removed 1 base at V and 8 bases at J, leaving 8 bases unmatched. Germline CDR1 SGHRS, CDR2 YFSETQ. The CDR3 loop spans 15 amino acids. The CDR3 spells CASSLIGGAGDEQFF. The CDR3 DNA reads TGCGCCAGCAGCTTGATCGGGGGGGCTGGGGATGAGCAGTTCTTC.

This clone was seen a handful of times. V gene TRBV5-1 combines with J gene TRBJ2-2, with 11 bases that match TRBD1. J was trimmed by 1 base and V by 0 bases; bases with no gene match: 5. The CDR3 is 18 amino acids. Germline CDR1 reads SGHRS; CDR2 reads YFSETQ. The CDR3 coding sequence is TGCGCCAGCAGCTTGGCCCCGGGACAGGGGGGGAACACCGGGGAGCTGTTTTTT. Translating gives CASSLAPGQGGNTGELFF.

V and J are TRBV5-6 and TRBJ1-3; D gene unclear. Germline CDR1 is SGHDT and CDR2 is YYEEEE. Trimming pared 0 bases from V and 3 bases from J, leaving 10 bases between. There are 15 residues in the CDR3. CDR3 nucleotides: TGTGCCAGCAGCTTGGAACAGATTCATGGAAACACCATATATTTT. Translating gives CASSLEQIHGNTIYF.

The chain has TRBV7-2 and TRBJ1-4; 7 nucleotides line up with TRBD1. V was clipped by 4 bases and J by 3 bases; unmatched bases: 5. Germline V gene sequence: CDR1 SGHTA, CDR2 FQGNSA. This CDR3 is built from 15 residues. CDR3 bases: TGTGCCAGCAGCTCTAACAGGGGTCCTAATGAAAAACTGTTTTTT. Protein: CASSSNRGPNEKLFF.

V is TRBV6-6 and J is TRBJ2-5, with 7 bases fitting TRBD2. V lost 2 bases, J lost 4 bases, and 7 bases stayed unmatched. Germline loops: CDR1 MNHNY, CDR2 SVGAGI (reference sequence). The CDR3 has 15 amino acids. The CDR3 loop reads CASSYGGVELETQYF. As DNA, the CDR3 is TGTGCCAGCAGTTACGGGGGGGTAGAACTAGAGACCCAGTACTTC.

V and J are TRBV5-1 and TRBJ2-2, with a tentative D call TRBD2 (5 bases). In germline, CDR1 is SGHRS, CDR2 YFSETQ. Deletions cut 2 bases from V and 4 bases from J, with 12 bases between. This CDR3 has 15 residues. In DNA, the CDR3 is TGCGCCAGCAGCTTCTCAGGACTTGTCACCGGGGAGCTGTTTTTT. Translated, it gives CASSFSGLVTGELFF.

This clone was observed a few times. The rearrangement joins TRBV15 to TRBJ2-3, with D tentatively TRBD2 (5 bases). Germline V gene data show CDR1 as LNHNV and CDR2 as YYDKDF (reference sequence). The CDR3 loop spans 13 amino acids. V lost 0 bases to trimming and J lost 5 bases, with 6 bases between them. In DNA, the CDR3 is TGTGCCACCAGCAGAGATGGGAGAGATACGCAGTATTTT. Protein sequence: CATSRDGRDTQYF.

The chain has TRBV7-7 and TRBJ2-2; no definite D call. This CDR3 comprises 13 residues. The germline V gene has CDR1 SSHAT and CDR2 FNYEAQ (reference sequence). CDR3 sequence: CASRGGNTGELFF. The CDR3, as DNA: TGTGCTAGCCGTGGCGGGAACACCGGGGAGCTGTTTTTT.

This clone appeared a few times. The CDR3: CASSMRGASRDTQYF. The CDR3 DNA reads as TGTGCCAGTAGTATGCGGGGAGCTTCGAGAGATACGCAGTATTTT. The J gene is TRBJ2-3, the V gene TRBV19, with D possibly TRBD2 on 6 matching bases. Germline values: CDR1 LNHDA, CDR2 SQIVND (reference sequence). CDR3 length: 15 amino acids. Trimming took off 3 bases at V and 5 bases at J, with 15 bases between the two ends.

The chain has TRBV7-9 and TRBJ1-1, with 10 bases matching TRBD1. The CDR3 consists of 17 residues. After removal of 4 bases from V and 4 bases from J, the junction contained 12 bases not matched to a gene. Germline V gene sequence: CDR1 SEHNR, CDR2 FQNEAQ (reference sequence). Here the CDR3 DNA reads TGTGCCAGCAGCTATGAGACAGGGGGCGTAAGGGGCACTGAAGCTTTCTTT. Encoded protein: CASSYETGGVRGTEAFF.

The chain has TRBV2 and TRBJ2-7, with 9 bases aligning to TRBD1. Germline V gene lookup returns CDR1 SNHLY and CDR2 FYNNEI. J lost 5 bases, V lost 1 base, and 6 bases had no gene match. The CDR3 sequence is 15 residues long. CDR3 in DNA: TGTGCCAGCAGTGAAGGGGGGGGACAGGGCCACGAGCAGTACTTC. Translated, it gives CASSEGGGQGHEQYF.

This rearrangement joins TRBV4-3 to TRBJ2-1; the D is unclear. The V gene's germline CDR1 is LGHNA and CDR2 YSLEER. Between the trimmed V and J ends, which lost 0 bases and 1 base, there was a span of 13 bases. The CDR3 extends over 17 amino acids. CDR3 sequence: CASSQDFGLVSYNEQFF. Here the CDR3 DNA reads TGCGCCAGCAGCCAAGATTTTGGCCTGGTGTCCTACAATGAGCAGTTCTTC.